This paragraph reports one T cell receptor beta chain. Its antigen remains unknown. The source of the sample is a study of T cell repertoires in cytomegalovirus infection. Overall study: Both a matching HLA type and CMV infection were indicated by public TCR beta signatures. Points from the study as a whole: HLA-C-restricted CMV clonotypes gave the most frequent clonotype in two of eight donors. Identification of carriers of CMV plus the relevant HLA was achieved through cumulative public TCR beta family frequency.

MiXCR, applied by TCRdb to the reads, yields one record per CDR3 protein. The sample includes roughly 120,000 distinct CDR3 sequences, roughly 30% of them seen just once. The TCR originated in a human donor in good health (CMV status not recorded). Some clones in this sample may be carry-over from other donors' samples. Sequencing was performed on CD8+ T cells from cultured PBMCs, taken from culture after CMV antigen stimulation.

CDR3: CASSERMNTEAFF. The CDR3 nucleotides are TGTGCCAGCAGCGAACGAATGAACACTGAAGCTTTCTTT. The V and J genes are TRBV7-9 and TRBJ1-1; no firm D call. Trimming shortened V by 5 bases and J by 0 bases, and 7 bases separated the two germline ends. The germline CDR1 and CDR2 sequences are SEHNR and FQNEAQ (reference sequence). The CDR3 is 13 amino acids.